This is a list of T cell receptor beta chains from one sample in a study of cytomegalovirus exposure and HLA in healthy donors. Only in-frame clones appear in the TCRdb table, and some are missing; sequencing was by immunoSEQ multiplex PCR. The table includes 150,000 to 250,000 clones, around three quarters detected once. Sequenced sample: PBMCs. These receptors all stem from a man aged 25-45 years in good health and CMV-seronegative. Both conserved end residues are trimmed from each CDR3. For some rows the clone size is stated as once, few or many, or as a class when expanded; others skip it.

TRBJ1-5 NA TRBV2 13 ASTQEGNRGQPQH
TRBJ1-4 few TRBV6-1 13 ASSEAIGGNEKLF
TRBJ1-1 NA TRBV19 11 ASSTTDGGEAF
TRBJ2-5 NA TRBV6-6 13 ASTTTGGGGETQY
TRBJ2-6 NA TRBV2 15 ASSVDRVVSGANVLT
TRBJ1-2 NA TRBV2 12 ASSPEQATYGYT
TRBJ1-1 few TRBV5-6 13 ASSLNTGRRTEAF
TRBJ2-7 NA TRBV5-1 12 ASSSWDRAYEQY
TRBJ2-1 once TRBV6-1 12 ASSGLAGLNEQF
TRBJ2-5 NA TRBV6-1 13 ASSGWDRGQETQY
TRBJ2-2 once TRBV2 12 ASSLGQGIGELF
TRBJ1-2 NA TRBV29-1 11 SVEVSVNYGYT
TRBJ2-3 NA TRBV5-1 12 ASSRETSTDTQY
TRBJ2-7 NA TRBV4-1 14 ASSHASAGSSYEQY
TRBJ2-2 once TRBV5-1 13 ASSFPTERTGELF
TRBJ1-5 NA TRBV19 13 ASSDTGNGNQPQH
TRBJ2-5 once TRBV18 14 ASSPTIGTGVETQY
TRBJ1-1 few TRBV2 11 ACEHRRNTEAF
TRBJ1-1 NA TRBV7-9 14 ASSLEAGRGNTEAF
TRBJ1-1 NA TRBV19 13 ASSILAGGNTEAF
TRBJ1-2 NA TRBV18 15 ASSRTGTGDGVGGYT
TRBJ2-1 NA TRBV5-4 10 ASSLDSLVQF
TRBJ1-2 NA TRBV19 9 ASSRDIGYT
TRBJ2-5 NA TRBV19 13 ASSINRAPGKTQY